This T cell receptor beta chain comes out of a study of shared clonotypes between healthy human individuals. Each subset's genomic DNA was split evenly across several immunoSEQ plates. About 33,000 T cell genomes (approximately 210 ng DNA) went into each sorted-subset replicate. Sequencing was performed with immunoSEQ multiplex PCR; in TCRdb, only in-frame clones are kept and a portion is missing. Seen here are 2,500,000 or so clones, 93% observed once, and the top ten hold around 0.4%. This clone has a single count. This CDR3 has 12 residues. V was cut by 6 bases and J by 2 bases, with 7 bases left in between. The germline V gene encodes CDR1 MDHEN and CDR2 SYDVKM. Each of the donors was a healthy adult who was HIV-negative and had not had a recent acute infection or vaccination. Donors were Caucasian adults residing in Nashville, Tennessee, USA.

Sequencing was carried out using naive CD4+ T cells from PBMCs. Documented subset: CD45RA+ positively selected. The receptor was isolated from a man younger than 30 in good health. Some clones in this sample may be carry-over from other donors' samples. The chain couples TRBV28 to TRBJ2-5; D ambiguous. DNA for the CDR3: TGTGCCAGCAGAGTGGGACAAGAGACCCAGTACTTC. It encodes CASRVGQETQYF.